Following are 17 T cell receptor beta chains from one sample sequenced in a study of blood T cell repertoires in COVID-19. TCRdb's copy holds only in-frame clones and misses some; the assay was immunoSEQ multiplex PCR. The sample holds 37,000 or so clones; nearly 90% are singletons and the top ten take roughly 12%. The source material was peripheral blood. These receptor sequences come from a man aged 55 to 70 with active COVID-19.

The V gene is TRBV10-3, the J gene TRBJ1-1, with D possibly TRBD1 on 5 matching bases. Germline V lookup: CDR1 ENHRY, CDR2 SYGVKD. The germline V and J ends were trimmed by 6 bases and 3 bases, with 11 bases remaining between them. This CDR3 region has 13 residues. The CDR3 is CAISQGWDTEAFF. CDR3 DNA sequence: TGTGCCATCAGCCAGGGTTGGGACACTGAAGCTTTCTTT.

The chain links TRBV9 to TRBJ1-2; TRBD1 is a possible D gene (6 bases). Trimming cost V 2 bases and J 7 bases, with 15 bases left between them. Germline V gives CDR1 SGDLS, CDR2 YYNGEE. The CDR3 is 14 amino acids. CDR3 residues: CASSVGTPGLGYTF. The CDR3, as DNA: TGTGCCAGCAGCGTTGGGACACCGGGGCTTGGCTACACCTTC. The whole variable domain, remainder taken from reference TRBV9 and TRBJ1-2, is DSGVTQTPKHLITATGQRVTLRCSPRSGDLSVYWYQQSLDQGLQFLIQYYNGEERAKGNILERFSAQQFPDLHSELNLSSLELGDSALYFCASSVGTPGLGYTFGSGTRLTVV.

The chain employs TRBV6-4 and TRBJ1-1; a possible D gene is TRBD1 (6 bases). The germline CDR1 and CDR2 sequences are MRHNA and SNTAGT. The CDR3 runs to 14 residues. With 6 bases removed from V and 1 base from J, the gap between germline ends came to 12 bases. In nucleotides, the CDR3 is TGTGCCAGCAGGGAAACGGACAGGAACACTGAAGCTTTCTTT. It translates to CASRETDRNTEAFF.

This sequence joins TRBV3-1 (or the pseudogene TRBV3-2) and TRBJ2-5; no firm D call. Germline lookup yields CDR1 LGHDT and CDR2 YNNKEL (reference sequence). The CDR3 contains 12 residues. Trimming cost V 3 bases and J 2 bases, with 4 bases left between them. The DNA for the CDR3 is TGTGCCAGCAGCCACGTTCAAGAGACCCAGTACTTC. It is translated as CASSHVQETQYF.

The chain carries TRBV5-1 and TRBJ2-5; D ambiguous. Germline assignment: CDR1 SGHRS and CDR2 YFSETQ. V gave up 3 bases and J gave up 5 bases, with 5 bases separating them. The CDR3 has 11 amino acids. CDR3 nucleotides: TGCGCCAGCAGCTGGCGGGAGACCCAGTACTTC. It yields the protein CASSWRETQYF.

The V and J genes are TRBV4-1 and TRBJ2-2, with a weak D call TRBD2 (6 bases). The ends were cut back, 0 bases at V and 2 bases at J, with 10 bases in the middle. Germline V CDR1 and CDR2: MGHRA, YSYEKL. The CDR3 runs 16 residues. This CDR3 is CASSQERGLNTGELFF. The CDR3 DNA sequence: TGCGCCAGCAGCCAAGAACGGGGGTTAAACACCGGGGAGCTGTTTTTT.

The J gene is TRBJ2-7, the V gene TRBV3-1 (or the pseudogene TRBV3-2); D gene uncertain. V lost 1 base and J 0 bases, leaving 10 bases between the germline ends. Germline-derived CDR1 and CDR2 are LGHDT and YNNKEL (reference sequence). The CDR3 has 15 amino acids. DNA of the CDR3: TGTGCCAGCAGCCAAGTCGTTGGCAACTCCTACGAGCAGTACTTC. Its protein product is CASSQVVGNSYEQYF.

V and J are TRBV10-2 and TRBJ2-3; 7 positions match TRBD2. With 7 bases clipped from V and 6 bases from J, the junction kept 7 bases outside the gene matches. Germline V gene sequence: CDR1 WSHSY, CDR2 SAAADI. The CDR3 consists of 13 residues. The CDR3 sequence: CASNTAGEDTQYF. CDR3 nucleotides: TGCGCCAGCAACACGGCGGGGGAGGATACGCAGTATTTT.

V and J are TRBV19 and TRBJ2-2; no definite D call. Between the trimmed V and J ends, which lost 3 bases and 1 base, there was a span of 6 bases. The germline V gene has CDR1 LNHDA and CDR2 SQIVND (reference sequence). CDR3 length: 14 residues. CDR3 nucleotides: TGTGCCAGTAGTATCGGTGTGAACACCGGGGAGCTGTTTTTT. Translated, it gives CASSIGVNTGELFF.

This clone was detected only a few times. V is TRBV12-5 and J is TRBJ2-7, with a weak D call TRBD1 (6 bases). This CDR3 is 12 amino acids long. Germline assignment: CDR1 LGHNT and CDR2 FRNRAP. The germline V and J ends were trimmed by 1 base and 6 bases, with 7 bases remaining between them. In DNA, the CDR3 is TGTGCTAGTGGTTTGGGACAGGCCGAGCAGTACTTC. Protein sequence: CASGLGQAEQYF. The full variable domain, rest sourced from reference TRBV12-5 and TRBJ2-7, is DARVTQTPRHKVTEMGQEVTMRCQPILGHNTVFWYRQTMMQGLELLAYFRNRAPLDDSGMPKDRFSAEMPDATLATLKIQPSEPRDSAVYFCASGLGQAEQYFGPGTRLTVT.

The chain is built from TRBV10-3 and TRBJ1-2, with D perhaps matching TRBD1 (5 bases). From germline, CDR1 is ENHRY and CDR2 SYGVKD. The CDR3 sequence is 13 residues long. Trimming stripped 8 bases from V and 7 bases from J, with 17 bases between. The CDR3 sequence is CAIGDRGGVGYTF. DNA of the CDR3: TGTGCCATCGGGGATCGAGGAGGGGTTGGCTACACCTTC.

The gene calls are TRBV7-8 and TRBJ1-4; 10 bases match TRBD1. This CDR3 region has 14 residues. The germline CDR1 and CDR2 sequences are SGHVS and FQNEAQ. V shed 5 bases, J shed 8 bases, and the junction held 5 bases outside the gene matches. This CDR3 reads CASSPGTGEEKLFF. The CDR3 coding sequence is TGTGCCAGCAGCCCGGGGACAGGGGAGGAAAAACTGTTTTTT.

This chain links TRBV3-1 (or the pseudogene TRBV3-2) with TRBJ2-3, with D maybe TRBD2 (6 bases). The ends were cut back, 0 bases at V and 0 bases at J, with 13 bases in the middle. CDR3 length: 17 amino acids. The germline CDR1 and CDR2 sequences are LGHDT and YNNKEL (reference sequence). This CDR3 is CASSQEPGLASTDTQYF. The CDR3 DNA is TGTGCCAGCAGCCAAGAACCGGGACTCGCTAGCACAGATACGCAGTATTTT.

This sequence joins TRBV3-1 (or the pseudogene TRBV3-2) and TRBJ2-5, with TRBD2 matching 12 bases. This CDR3 has 18 amino acids. V shed 4 bases and J 5 bases; nucleotides not matched to a gene: 14. The V gene's germline CDR1 is LGHDT and CDR2 YNNKEL (reference sequence). The CDR3 DNA sequence: TGTGCCAGCAGCCGCGGGGGTCTAGGACTAGCGGGACTTGAGACCCAGTACTTC. Amino acids: CASSRGGLGLAGLETQYF.

The chain combines TRBV7-8 with TRBJ2-1; 16 bases fit TRBD2. Trimming cost V 5 bases and J 9 bases; bases outside gene matches: 16. The CDR3 length is 19 residues. Germline-derived CDR1 and CDR2 are SGHVS and FQNEAQ. For the CDR3, the DNA is TGTGCCAGCAGCAAGGGACTAGCGGGAGGGCCGTCGTATGAGGCTGAGCAGTTCTTC. Translated: CASSKGLAGGPSYEAEQFF.

The chain employs TRBV10-3 and TRBJ2-1, with 11 positions matching TRBD2. Unmatched junction bases numbered 6, after V lost 10 bases and J lost 4 bases. The CDR3 loop spans 14 amino acids. Germline V CDR1 and CDR2: ENHRY, SYGVKD. The chain's CDR3 is CATILAGVYNEQFF. Written as DNA, the CDR3 is TGTGCCACGATACTAGCGGGAGTTTACAATGAGCAGTTCTTC.

The rearrangement uses TRBV19 and TRBJ2-7; 9 bases agree with TRBD2. V was clipped by 3 bases and J by 2 bases; unmatched bases: 8. The CDR3 has 16 amino acids. CDR1 is LNHDA, CDR2 SQIVND, per germline (reference sequence). The CDR3 region has the DNA TGTGCCAGTAGTATTTCTAGCGGGATGACTGCCTACGAGCAGTACTTC. This gives the protein CASSISSGMTAYEQYF.